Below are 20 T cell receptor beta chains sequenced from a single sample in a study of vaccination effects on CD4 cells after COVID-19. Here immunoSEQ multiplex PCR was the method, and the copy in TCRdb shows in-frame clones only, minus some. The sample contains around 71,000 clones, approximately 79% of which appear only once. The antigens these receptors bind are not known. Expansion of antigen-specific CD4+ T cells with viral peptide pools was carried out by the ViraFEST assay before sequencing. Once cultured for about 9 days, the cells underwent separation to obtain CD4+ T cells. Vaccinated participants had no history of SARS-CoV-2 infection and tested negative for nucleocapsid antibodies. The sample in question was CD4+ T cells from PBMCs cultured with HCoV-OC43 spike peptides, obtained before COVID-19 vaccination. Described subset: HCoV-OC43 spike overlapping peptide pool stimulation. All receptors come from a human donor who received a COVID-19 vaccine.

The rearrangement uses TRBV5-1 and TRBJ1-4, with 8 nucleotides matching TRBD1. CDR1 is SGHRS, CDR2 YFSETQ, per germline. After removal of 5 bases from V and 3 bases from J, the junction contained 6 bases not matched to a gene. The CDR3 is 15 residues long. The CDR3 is CASRRQGAPNEKLFF. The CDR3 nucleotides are TGCGCCAGCAGACGGCAGGGGGCGCCTAATGAAAAACTGTTTTTT.

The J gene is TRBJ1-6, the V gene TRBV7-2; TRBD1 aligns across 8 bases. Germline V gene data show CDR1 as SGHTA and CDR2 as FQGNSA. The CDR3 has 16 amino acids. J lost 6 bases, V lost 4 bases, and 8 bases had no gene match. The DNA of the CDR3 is TGTGCCAGCAGCTCAGCCGGGACAGGTATTAATTCACCCCTCCACTTT. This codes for CASSSAGTGINSPLHF. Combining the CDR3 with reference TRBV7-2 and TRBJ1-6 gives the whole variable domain GAGVSQSPSNKVTEKGKDVELRCDPISGHTALYWYRQSLGQGLEFLIYFQGNSAPDKSGLPSDRFSAERTGGSVSTLTIQRTQQEDSAVYLCASSSAGTGINSPLHFGNGTRLTVT.

The CDR3 DNA sequence: TGTGCCAGCTCAGGGGGCTCTAACTATGGCTACACCTTC. This sequence encodes CASSGGSNYGYTF. V is TRBV18 and J is TRBJ1-2, with D perhaps TRBD1 (6 bases). Trimming shortened V by 5 bases and J by 0 bases, and 7 bases separated the two germline ends. The CDR3 length is 13 residues. The germline gives CDR1 KGHSH, CDR2 LQKENI.

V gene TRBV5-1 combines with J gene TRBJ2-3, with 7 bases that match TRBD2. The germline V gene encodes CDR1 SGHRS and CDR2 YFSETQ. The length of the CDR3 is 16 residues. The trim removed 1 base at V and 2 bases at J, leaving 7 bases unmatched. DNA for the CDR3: TGCGCCAGCAGCTTGACACTAGCGAGGAACACAGATACGCAGTATTTT. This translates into CASSLTLARNTDTQYF.

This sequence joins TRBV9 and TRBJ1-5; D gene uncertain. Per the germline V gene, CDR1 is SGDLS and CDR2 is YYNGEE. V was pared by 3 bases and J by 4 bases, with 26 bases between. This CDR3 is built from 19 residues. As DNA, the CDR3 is TGTGCCAGCAGCGACGGCAATACTAGTGCCCCACTCCCAAATCAGCCCCAGCATTTT. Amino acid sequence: CASSDGNTSAPLPNQPQHF.

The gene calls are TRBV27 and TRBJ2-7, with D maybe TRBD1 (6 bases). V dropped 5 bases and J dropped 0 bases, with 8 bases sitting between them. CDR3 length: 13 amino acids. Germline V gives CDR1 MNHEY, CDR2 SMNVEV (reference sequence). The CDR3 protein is CASSRGSSYEQYV. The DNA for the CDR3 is TGTGCCAGCAGTAGGGGGAGCTCCTACGAGCAGTACGTC.

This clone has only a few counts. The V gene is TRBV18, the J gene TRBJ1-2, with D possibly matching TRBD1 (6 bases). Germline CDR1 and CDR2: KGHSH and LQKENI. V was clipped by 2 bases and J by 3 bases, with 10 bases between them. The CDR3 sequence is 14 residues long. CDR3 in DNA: TGTGCCAGCTCACCAGGGGGCCTGGACTATGGCTACACCTTC. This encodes CASSPGGLDYGYTF. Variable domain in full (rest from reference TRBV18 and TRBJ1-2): NAGVMQNPRHLVRRRGQEARLRCSPMKGHSHVYWYRQLPEEGLKFMVYLQKENIIDESGMPKERFSAEFPKEGPSILRIQQVVRGDSAAYFCASSPGGLDYGYTFGSGTRLTVV.

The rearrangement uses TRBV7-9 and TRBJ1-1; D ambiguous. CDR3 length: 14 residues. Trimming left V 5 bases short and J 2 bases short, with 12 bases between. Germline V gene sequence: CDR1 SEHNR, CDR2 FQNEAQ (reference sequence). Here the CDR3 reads CASSRTGSNTEAFF. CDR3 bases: TGTGCCAGCAGCCGTACGGGGTCTAACACTGAAGCTTTCTTT.

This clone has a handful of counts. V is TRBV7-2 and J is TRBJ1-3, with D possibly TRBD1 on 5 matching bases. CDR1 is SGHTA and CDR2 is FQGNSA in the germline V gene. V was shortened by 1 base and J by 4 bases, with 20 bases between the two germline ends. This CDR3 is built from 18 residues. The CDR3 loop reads CASSLVGTQTVGGNTIYF. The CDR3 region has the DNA TGTGCCAGCAGCTTAGTCGGGACCCAGACAGTCGGAGGAAACACCATATATTTT.

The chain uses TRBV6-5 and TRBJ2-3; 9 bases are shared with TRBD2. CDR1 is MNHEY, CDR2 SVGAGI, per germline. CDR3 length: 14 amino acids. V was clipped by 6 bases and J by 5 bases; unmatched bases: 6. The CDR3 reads CASRTSGPIDTQYF. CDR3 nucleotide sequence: TGTGCCAGCAGGACTAGCGGTCCTATAGATACGCAGTATTTT.

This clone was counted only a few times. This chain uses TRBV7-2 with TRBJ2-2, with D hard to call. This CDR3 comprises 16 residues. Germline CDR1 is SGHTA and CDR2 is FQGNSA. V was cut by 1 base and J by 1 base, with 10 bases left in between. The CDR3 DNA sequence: TGTGCCAGCAGCTTAGTGTCCGGATTGAACACCGGGGAGCTGTTTTTT. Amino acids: CASSLVSGLNTGELFF. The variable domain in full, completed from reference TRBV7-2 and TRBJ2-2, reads GAGVSQSPSNKVTEKGKDVELRCDPISGHTALYWYRQSLGQGLEFLIYFQGNSAPDKSGLPSDRFSAERTGGSVSTLTIQRTQQEDSAVYLCASSLVSGLNTGELFFGEGSRLTVL.

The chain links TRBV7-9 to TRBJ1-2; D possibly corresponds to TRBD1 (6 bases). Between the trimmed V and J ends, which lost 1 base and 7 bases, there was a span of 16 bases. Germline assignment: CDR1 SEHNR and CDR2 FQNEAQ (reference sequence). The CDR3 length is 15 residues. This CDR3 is CASSLGGAGFSGYTF. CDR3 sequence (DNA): TGTGCCAGCAGCTTAGGGGGGGCAGGGTTCTCTGGCTACACCTTC.

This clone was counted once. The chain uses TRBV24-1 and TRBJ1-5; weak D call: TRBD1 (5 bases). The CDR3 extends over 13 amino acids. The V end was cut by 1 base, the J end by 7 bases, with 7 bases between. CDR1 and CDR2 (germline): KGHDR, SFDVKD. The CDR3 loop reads CATSDFGDQPQHF. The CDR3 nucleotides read TGTGCCACCAGTGATTTTGGGGACCAGCCCCAGCATTTT.

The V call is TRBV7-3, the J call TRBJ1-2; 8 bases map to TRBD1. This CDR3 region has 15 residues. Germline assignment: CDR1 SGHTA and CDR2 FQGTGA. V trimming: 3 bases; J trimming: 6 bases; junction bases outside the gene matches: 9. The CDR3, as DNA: TGTGCCAGCAGCTTGGCCCCAGGGGGCGGAGATGGCTACACCTTC. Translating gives CASSLAPGGGDGYTF.

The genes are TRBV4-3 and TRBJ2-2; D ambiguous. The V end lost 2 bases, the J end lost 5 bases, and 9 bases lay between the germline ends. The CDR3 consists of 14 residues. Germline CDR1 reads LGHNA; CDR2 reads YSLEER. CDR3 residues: CASSQSQITGELFF. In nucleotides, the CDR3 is TGCGCCAGCAGCCAAAGCCAGATAACCGGGGAGCTGTTTTTT.

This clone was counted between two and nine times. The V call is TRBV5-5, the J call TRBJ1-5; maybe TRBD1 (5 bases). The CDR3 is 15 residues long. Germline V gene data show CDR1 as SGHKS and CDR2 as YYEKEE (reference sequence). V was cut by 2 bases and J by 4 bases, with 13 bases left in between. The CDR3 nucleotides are TGTGCCAGCAGCTTATTACCACAGGTAAATCAGCCCCAGCATTTT. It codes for CASSLLPQVNQPQHF.

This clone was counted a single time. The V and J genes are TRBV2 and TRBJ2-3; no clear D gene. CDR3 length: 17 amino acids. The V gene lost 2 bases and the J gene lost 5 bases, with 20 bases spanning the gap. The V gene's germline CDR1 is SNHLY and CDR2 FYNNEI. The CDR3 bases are TGTGCCAGCAGTGAATTCCATGTAGTTTCTTTTAAAGATACGCAGTATTTT. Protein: CASSEFHVVSFKDTQYF.

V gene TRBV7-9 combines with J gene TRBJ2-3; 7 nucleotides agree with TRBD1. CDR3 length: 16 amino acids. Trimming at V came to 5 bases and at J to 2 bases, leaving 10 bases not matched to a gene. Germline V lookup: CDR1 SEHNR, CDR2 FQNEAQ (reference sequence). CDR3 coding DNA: TGTGCCAGCAGCGCCCAAGGACAGGTTATCACAGATACGCAGTATTTT. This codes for CASSAQGQVITDTQYF.

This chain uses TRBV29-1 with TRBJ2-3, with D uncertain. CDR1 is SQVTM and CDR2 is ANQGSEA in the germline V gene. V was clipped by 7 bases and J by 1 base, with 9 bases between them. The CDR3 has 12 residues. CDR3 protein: CSGGKGTDTQYF. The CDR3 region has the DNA TGCAGCGGGGGAAAGGGCACAGATACGCAGTATTTT.

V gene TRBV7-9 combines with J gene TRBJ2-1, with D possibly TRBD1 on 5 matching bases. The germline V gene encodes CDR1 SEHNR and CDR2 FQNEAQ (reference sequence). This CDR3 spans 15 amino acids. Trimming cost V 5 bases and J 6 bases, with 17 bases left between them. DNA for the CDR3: TGTGCCAGCAGCCCCCGGACATCCCTGGGCAATGAGCAGTTCTTC. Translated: CASSPRTSLGNEQFF.